The next 24 T cell receptor beta chains were all read from a single sample in a study of control samples from healthy donors and cancer patients. Sequenced by immunoSEQ multiplex PCR; TCRdb stores in-frame clones only, minus some. The sample includes under 75,000 clones, about 82% seen only once; the top ten take approximately 5%. Input material: blood. The receptors derive from a man aged 35-49 years in good health.

J is TRBJ1-3 and V is TRBV21-1; the table's D call, TRBD1, was not checked against the DNA. TRBV21-1 is tagged as a pseudogene. CDR3 size: 16 residues. As DNA, the CDR3 is TGTGCCAGCACCCACCCCCTGGCTTCCTCTGGAAACACCATATATTTT. This sequence encodes CASTHPLASSGNTIYF.

The CDR3: CASSQAPLRGNTEAFF. The DNA for the CDR3 is TGTGCCAGCAGCCAAGCACCTCTCAGGGGGAACACTGAAGCTTTCTTT. The V gene is TRBV3-1 (or the pseudogene TRBV3-2), the J gene TRBJ1-1, with a weak D call TRBD1 (6 bases). The V end lost 1 base, the J end lost 1 base, and 13 bases lay between the germline ends. The CDR3 loop spans 16 amino acids. Germline V gene lookup returns CDR1 LGHDT and CDR2 YNNKEL (reference sequence).

This chain links TRBV29-1 with TRBJ2-3; the match to TRBD2 covers 9 bases. V lost 7 bases to trimming and J lost 2 bases; unmatched junction nucleotides: 7. Germline-derived CDR1 and CDR2 are SQVTM and ANQGSEA. CDR3 length: 14 residues. Written as DNA, the CDR3 is TGCAGCGGACGGACTAGCGCATACACAGATACGCAGTATTTT. This sequence encodes CSGRTSAYTDTQYF.

The V call is TRBV6-5, the J call TRBJ1-2; the D is unclear. CDR1 and CDR2 from the germline V gene are MNHEY and SVGAGI. The CDR3 has 13 amino acids. The germline V and J ends were trimmed by 2 bases and 7 bases, with 11 bases remaining between them. CDR3: CASSYTSASGYTF. CDR3 in DNA: TGTGCCAGCAGTTACACGTCCGCCAGTGGCTACACCTTC.

The chain links TRBV6-5 to TRBJ2-7, with D tentatively TRBD2 (6 bases). The V end lost 10 bases, the J end lost 0 bases, and 10 bases lay between the germline ends. Germline loops: CDR1 MNHEY, CDR2 SVGAGI. This CDR3 has 12 amino acids. This chain's CDR3 is CATTGLSYEQYF. CDR3 coding DNA: TGTGCCACGACGGGACTCTCCTACGAGCAGTACTTC.

The chain recombines TRBV24-1 with TRBJ2-2; perhaps TRBD2 as D (6 bases). V was pared by 2 bases and J by 1 base, with 10 bases between. The CDR3 is 16 residues long. Germline CDR1 and CDR2: KGHDR and SFDVKD. The CDR3 nucleotides read TGTGCCACCAGTGATTGGACTAAGGGGAACACCGGGGAGCTGTTTTTT. Translating gives CATSDWTKGNTGELFF.

The CDR3 reads CASSQEREASTDTQYF. The DNA of the CDR3 is TGCGCCAGCAGCCAAGAGCGGGAGGCAAGCACAGATACGCAGTATTTT. This sequence joins TRBV4-3 and TRBJ2-3; 8 bases match TRBD2. V lost 0 bases and J lost 0; bases outside the gene matches: 2. The CDR3 is made up of 16 amino acids. Germline-derived CDR1 and CDR2 are LGHNA and YSLEER.

This rearrangement joins TRBV28 to TRBJ2-2; D might be TRBD1 (6 bases). Germline V gene sequence: CDR1 MDHEN, CDR2 SYDVKM. Trimming shortened V by 7 bases and J by 1 base, and 16 bases separated the two germline ends. The CDR3 runs to 16 residues. CDR3 in DNA: TGTGCCAGCACCGAGGTTCAGGGGCGGAACACCGGGGAGCTGTTTTTT. The encoded protein is CASTEVQGRNTGELFF.

The chain is built from TRBV28 and TRBJ1-1; D not resolved. Trimming took off 7 bases at V and 4 bases at J, with 10 bases between the two ends. The CDR3 is 12 residues long. Germline CDR1 reads MDHEN; CDR2 reads SYDVKM. CDR3 sequence (DNA): TGTGCCAGCATTTGGCCGGGCACTGAAGCTTTCTTT. It yields the protein CASIWPGTEAFF.

This clone has more than one count but fewer than ten. V is TRBV3-1 (or the pseudogene TRBV3-2) and J is TRBJ1-2; D is unresolved. The germline gives CDR1 LGHDT, CDR2 YNNKEL (reference sequence). With 8 bases removed from V and 2 bases from J, the gap between germline ends came to 12 bases. This CDR3 contains 13 residues. CDR3 amino acids: CASSGEQNYGYTF. DNA of the CDR3: TGTGCCAGCTCTGGGGAACAGAACTATGGCTACACCTTC.

CDR3 in amino acids: CASSLVRGIDGYTF. The DNA of the CDR3 is TGTGCCAGCAGCTTAGTTCGGGGGATCGATGGCTACACCTTC. The V gene is TRBV5-8, the J gene TRBJ1-2, with D possibly being TRBD1 (5 bases). Germline CDR1 is SGHTS and CDR2 is YDEGEE. Trimming pared 2 bases from V and 6 bases from J, leaving 14 bases between. The CDR3 sequence is 14 residues long.

This clone is a singleton in its sample. This chain links TRBV28 with TRBJ1-2, with 8 bases matching TRBD1. Trimming at V came to 0 bases and at J to 7 bases, leaving 7 bases not matched to a gene. Germline-derived CDR1 and CDR2 are MDHEN and SYDVKM. This CDR3 has 15 amino acids. The CDR3 DNA sequence: TGTGCCAGCAGTTTATGGGGGGCAGGGGGCGGTGGCTACACCTTC. This translates into CASSLWGAGGGGYTF.

A single count supports this clone. The chain links TRBV30 to TRBJ2-1; 12 bases line up with TRBD2. From germline, CDR1 is GTSNPN and CDR2 SVGIG (reference sequence). With 7 bases clipped from V and 9 bases from J, the junction kept 10 bases outside the gene matches. The CDR3 is 14 residues long. CDR3 residues: CALLAGGDMGEQFF. The DNA for the CDR3 is TGTGCCTTACTAGCGGGAGGTGACATGGGTGAGCAGTTCTTC.

The rearrangement links TRBV7-2 to TRBJ2-3; no definite D call. This CDR3 has 16 residues. The germline V gene encodes CDR1 SGHTA and CDR2 FQGNSA. The V end was cut by 2 bases, the J end by 2 bases, with 14 bases between. The CDR3 nucleotides read TGTGCCAGCAGCTTATCGGGCCGGCTAGACACAGATACGCAGTATTTT. It is translated as CASSLSGRLDTDTQYF.

The chain joins TRBV18 to TRBJ2-2, with TRBD1 matching over 8 bases. The V gene end was trimmed by 4 bases and the J gene end by 3 bases; junction bases not matched to a gene: 7. The CDR3 runs 16 residues. Germline V gives CDR1 KGHSH, CDR2 LQKENI. This CDR3 is CASSQPGQVYTGELFF. The CDR3 DNA sequence: TGTGCCAGCTCACAACCGGGACAGGTGTACACCGGGGAGCTGTTTTTT.

The chain combines TRBV25-1 with TRBJ2-7, with a weak D call TRBD1 (7 bases). Germline lookup yields CDR1 MGHDK and CDR2 SYGVNS. The V end lost 5 bases, the J end lost 0 bases, and 11 bases lay between the germline ends. The CDR3 runs to 14 residues. The CDR3 bases are TGTGCCAGCAGTCCAGGGGGGAGCTCCTACGAGCAGTACTTC. The encoded protein is CASSPGGSSYEQYF.

The V call is TRBV20-1, the J call TRBJ2-1; 7 nucleotides align to TRBD2. CDR1 and CDR2 (germline): DFQATT, SNEGSKA (reference sequence). This CDR3 contains 15 residues. Trimming took 4 bases from V and 6 from J; bases not matched to a gene: 12. Here the CDR3 DNA reads TGCAGTGCTACTGATGGGGCGGGAGCAGTCAATGAGCAGTTCTTC. Its protein is CSATDGAGAVNEQFF.

This chain links TRBV7-9 with TRBJ2-3; 7 positions match TRBD2. Unmatched junction bases numbered 14, after V lost 0 bases and J lost 2 bases. CDR1 and CDR2 (germline): SEHNR, FQNEAQ (reference sequence). This CDR3 has 19 residues. The CDR3 nucleotides are TGTGCCAGCAGCTTAGCAGGGGAATGGAGCGGGGCGTACACAGATACGCAGTATTTT. It is translated as CASSLAGEWSGAYTDTQYF.

The chain links TRBV7-8 to TRBJ1-1; the D is unclear. CDR1 is SGHVS, CDR2 FQNEAQ, per germline. Trimming stripped 0 bases from V and 2 bases from J, with 7 bases between. The CDR3 runs 14 residues. The DNA for the CDR3 is TGTGCCAGCAGCTTAGCGGGATTTAACACTGAAGCTTTCTTT. Amino acid sequence: CASSLAGFNTEAFF.

This chain links TRBV28 with TRBJ2-7, with unresolved D. CDR3 length: 13 residues. CDR1 is MDHEN and CDR2 is SYDVKM in the germline V gene. Trimming shortened V by 6 bases and J by 3 bases, and 12 bases separated the two germline ends. This chain's CDR3 is CASSPPSLYEQYF. In DNA, the CDR3 is TGTGCCAGCAGCCCCCCCTCCCTCTACGAGCAGTACTTC.

Here the CDR3 DNA reads TGTGCCAGCAGCCAAGAAGTAATGAGCGGGAGATTAAACACCGGGGAGCTGTTTTTT. Residues: CASSQEVMSGRLNTGELFF. The gene calls are TRBV4-2 and TRBJ2-2, with TRBD2 matching 8 bases. The V gene's germline CDR1 is LGHNA and CDR2 YNFKEQ. V shed 0 bases and J 2 bases; nucleotides not matched to a gene: 11. This CDR3 contains 19 residues.

The chain carries TRBV7-9 and TRBJ1-3; D gene unclear. V lost 5 bases, J lost 0 bases, and 11 bases lay in between. CDR3 length: 15 amino acids. CDR1 and CDR2 (germline): SEHNR, FQNEAQ (reference sequence). The CDR3 loop is CASSTDPTSGNTIYF. In nucleotides, the CDR3 is TGTGCCAGCAGCACAGACCCAACCTCTGGAAACACCATATATTTT.

This clone was seen a handful of times. This chain uses TRBV7-7 with TRBJ1-3; D not resolved. The CDR3 has 15 amino acids. Germline values: CDR1 SSHAT, CDR2 FNYEAQ (reference sequence). Trimming shortened V by 4 bases and J by 2 bases, and 12 bases separated the two germline ends. CDR3 DNA: TGTGCCAGCAGCTCGCCAGAAGATGCTGGAAACACCATATATTTT. This sequence encodes CASSSPEDAGNTIYF.

This sequence joins TRBV5-1 and TRBJ2-5; 7 bases align to TRBD1. This CDR3 is 16 amino acids long. Germline V gene lookup returns CDR1 SGHRS and CDR2 YFSETQ. J was trimmed by 5 bases and V by 3 bases; bases with no gene match: 13. In nucleotides, the CDR3 is TGCGCCAGCAGCTACGCCCGGGACAGTTTGACGGAGACCCAGTACTTC. It is translated as CASSYARDSLTETQYF.